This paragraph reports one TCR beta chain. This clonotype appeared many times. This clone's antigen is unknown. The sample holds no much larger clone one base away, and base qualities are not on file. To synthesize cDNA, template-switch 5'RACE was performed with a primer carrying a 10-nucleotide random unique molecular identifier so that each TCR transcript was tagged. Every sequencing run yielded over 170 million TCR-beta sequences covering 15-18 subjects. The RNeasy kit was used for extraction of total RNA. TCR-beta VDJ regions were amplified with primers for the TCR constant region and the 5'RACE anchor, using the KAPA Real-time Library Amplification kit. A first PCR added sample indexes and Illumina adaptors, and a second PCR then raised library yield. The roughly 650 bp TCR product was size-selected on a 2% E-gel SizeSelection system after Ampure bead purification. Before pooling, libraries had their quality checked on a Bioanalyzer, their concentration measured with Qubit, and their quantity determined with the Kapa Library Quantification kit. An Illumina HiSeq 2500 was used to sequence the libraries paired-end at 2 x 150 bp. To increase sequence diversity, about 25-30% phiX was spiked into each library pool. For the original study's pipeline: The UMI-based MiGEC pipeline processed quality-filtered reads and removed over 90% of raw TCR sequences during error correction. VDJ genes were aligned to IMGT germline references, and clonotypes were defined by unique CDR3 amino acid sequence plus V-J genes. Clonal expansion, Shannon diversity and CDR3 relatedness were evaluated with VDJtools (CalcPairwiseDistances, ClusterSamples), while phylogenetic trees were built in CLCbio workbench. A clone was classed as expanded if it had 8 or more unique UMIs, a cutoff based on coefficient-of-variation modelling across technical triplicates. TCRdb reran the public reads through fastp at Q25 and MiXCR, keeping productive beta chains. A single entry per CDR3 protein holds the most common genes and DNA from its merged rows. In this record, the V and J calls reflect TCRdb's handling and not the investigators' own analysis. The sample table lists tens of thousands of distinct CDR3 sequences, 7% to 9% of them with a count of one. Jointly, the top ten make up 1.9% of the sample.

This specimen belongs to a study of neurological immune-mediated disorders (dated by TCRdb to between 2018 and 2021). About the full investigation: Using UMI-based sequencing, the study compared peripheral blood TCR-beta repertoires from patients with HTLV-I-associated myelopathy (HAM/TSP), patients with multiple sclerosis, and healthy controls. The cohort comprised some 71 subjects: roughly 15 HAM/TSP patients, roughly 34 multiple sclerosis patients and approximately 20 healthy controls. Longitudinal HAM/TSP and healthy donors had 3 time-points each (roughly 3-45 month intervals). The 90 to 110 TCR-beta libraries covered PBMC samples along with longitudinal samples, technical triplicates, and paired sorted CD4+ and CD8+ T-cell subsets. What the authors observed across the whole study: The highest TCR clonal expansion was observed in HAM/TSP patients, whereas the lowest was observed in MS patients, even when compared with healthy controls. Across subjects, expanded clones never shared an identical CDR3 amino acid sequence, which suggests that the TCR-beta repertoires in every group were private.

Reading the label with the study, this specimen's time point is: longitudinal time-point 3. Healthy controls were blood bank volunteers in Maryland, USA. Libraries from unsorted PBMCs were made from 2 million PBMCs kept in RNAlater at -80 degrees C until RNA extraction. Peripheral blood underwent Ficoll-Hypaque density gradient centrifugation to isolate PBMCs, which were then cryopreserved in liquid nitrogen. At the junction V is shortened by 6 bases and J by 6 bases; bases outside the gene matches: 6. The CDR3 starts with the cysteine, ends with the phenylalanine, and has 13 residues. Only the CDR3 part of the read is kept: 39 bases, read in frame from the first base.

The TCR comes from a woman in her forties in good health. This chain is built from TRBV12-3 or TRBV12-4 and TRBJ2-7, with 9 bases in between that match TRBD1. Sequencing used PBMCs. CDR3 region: CASSLDRGIEQYF. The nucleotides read TGTGCCAGCAGCTTGGACAGGGGAATCGAGCAGTACTTC.